The 3 T cell receptor beta chains reported below all come from one sample, sequenced in a study of identical twins. MiXCR, applied by TCRdb to the 5' RACE reads, yields one record per CDR3 protein. The table shows 450,000 to 650,000 distinct CDR3 sequences, with 13% to 15% occurring only once. This sample was shared with a second study, whose subject was yellow fever vaccine responses in identical twins.

The sample was CD4+ T cells sorted from blood. These receptors originate from a young woman in good health.

This clonotype turned up a few times. The chain carries TRBV10-3 and TRBJ2-4, with D possibly being TRBD1 (6 bases). In germline, CDR1 is ENHRY, CDR2 SYGVKD. V was cut by 0 bases and J by 7 bases, with 10 bases left in between. This CDR3 has 14 amino acids. Here the CDR3 DNA reads TGTGCCATCAGTGAGTCGACAGGTATTAACATTCAGTACTTC. It specifies CAISESTGINIQYF.

The chain has TRBV18 and TRBJ2-7; 12 bases map to TRBD2. Germline CDR1 and CDR2: KGHSH and LQKENI. The CDR3 has 15 amino acids. With V trimmed by 3 bases and J by 3 bases, 3 bases remained unmatched. This CDR3 reads CASSPGLAGFYEQYF. The CDR3 DNA is TGTGCCAGCTCACCCGGACTAGCGGGATTCTACGAGCAGTACTTC.

This clonotype came up a few times. The V and J genes are TRBV6-2 or TRBV6-3 and TRBJ2-6; D gene ambiguous. Trimming removed 0 bases at V and 2 bases at J, with 14 bases between. The CDR3 has 18 residues. Germline loops: CDR1 MNHEY, CDR2 SVGEGT. CDR3 coding DNA: TGTGCCAGCAGTTACTCCAGGAACAGTATCCCTGGGGCCAACGTCCTGACTTTC. This translates into CASSYSRNSIPGANVLTF.